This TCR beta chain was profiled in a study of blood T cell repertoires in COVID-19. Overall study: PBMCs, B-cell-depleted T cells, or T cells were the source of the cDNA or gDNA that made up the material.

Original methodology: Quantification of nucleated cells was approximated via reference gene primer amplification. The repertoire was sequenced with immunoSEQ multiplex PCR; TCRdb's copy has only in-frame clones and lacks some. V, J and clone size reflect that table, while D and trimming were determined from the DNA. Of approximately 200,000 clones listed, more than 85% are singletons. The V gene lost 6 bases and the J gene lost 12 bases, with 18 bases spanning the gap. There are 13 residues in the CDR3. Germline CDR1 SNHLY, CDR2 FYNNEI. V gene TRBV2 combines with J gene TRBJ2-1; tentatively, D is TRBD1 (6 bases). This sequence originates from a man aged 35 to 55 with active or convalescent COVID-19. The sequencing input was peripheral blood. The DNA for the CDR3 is TGTGCCAGCAGCCGCTCAGGGGACGGGACGCAGTTCTTC. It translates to CASSRSGDGTQFF.